This is a list of T cell receptor beta chains from one sample in a study of T cells in Graves' hyperthyroidism and ophthalmopathy. TCRdb analysed the multiplex PCR reads with MiXCR anew, one entry per CDR3 protein. The data contain 200,000 to 250,000 distinct CDR3 sequences, less than 20% of them singletons. Material for sequencing was blood. These receptors all stem from a woman aged 50 to 65 with Graves' hyperthyroidism. The CDR3 runs from the conserved cysteine through the conserved F or W. A D gene is named only where the DNA matches it firmly. Clone size is shown for a subset of rows, as once, few, many or a class of expanded clone.

D	V	J	size	DNA	CDR3
.	TRBV7-6	TRBJ2-5	many	TGTGCCAGCAGGGGGTCGTACGGGGAGACCCAGTACTTC	CASRGSYGETQYF
.	TRBV12-3/TRBV12-4	TRBJ1-5	many	TGTGCCAGCAGTTTGTGGGGAGGGCGTCAGCCCCAGCATTTT	CASSLWGGRQPQHF
.	TRBV7-9	TRBJ2-5	many	TGTGCCAGCAGCTTTCAGGGGCCGGGGACCCAGTACTTC	CASSFQGPGTQYF
.	TRBV6-1	TRBJ1-5	.	TGTGCCAGCAGTCCTGGGACCGGGACCCAGCATTTT	CASSPGTGTQHF
TRBD2	TRBV6-1	TRBJ2-1	many	TGTGCCAGCACCGAAGGTAGCGGGAGGGCCCGGTACAATGAGCAGTTCTTC	CASTEGSGRARYNEQFF
.	TRBV11-2	TRBJ1-2	many	TGTGCCAGCAGCTTAGCTTTATTTGACTATGGCTACACCTTC	CASSLALFDYGYTF
.	TRBV20-1	TRBJ1-1	many	TGCAGTGCTAGCAGGGCAGGTGGCGCGAGAACTGAAGCTTTCTTT	CSASRAGGARTEAFF
TRBD2	TRBV5-4	TRBJ2-3	many	TGTGCCAGCAGCACACCGGGACTAGCGTTAGATACGCAGTATTTT	CASSTPGLALDTQYF
.	TRBV9	TRBJ2-5	many	TGTGCCAGCAGCGTAGCAGGAGAGACCCAGTACTTC	CASSVAGETQYF
TRBD1	TRBV5-1	TRBJ2-3	many	TGCGCCAGCAGCTTACAGGGGGTCGCGGCAGATACGCAGTATTTT	CASSLQGVAADTQYF
.	TRBV7-2	TRBJ2-3	.	TGTGCCAGCAGCGCCACTAGTGCCACAGATACGCAGTATTTT	CASSATSATDTQYF
TRBD2	TRBV11-3	TRBJ2-1	.	TGTGCAACGACTAGCGGGAGGAGTCCCTACAATGAGCAGTTCTTC	CATTSGRSPYNEQFF
.	TRBV6-1	TRBJ1-1	many	TGTGCCAGCAATCGCTTACAGAGTACGGGCACTGAAGCTTTCTTT	CASNRLQSTGTEAFF
.	TRBV7-3	TRBJ2-3	.	TGTGCCAGCAGCAGACCCCCAGATACGCAGTATTTT	CASSRPPDTQYF
.	TRBV27	TRBJ1-3	many	TGTGCCAGCAGTACCGGGGGCTCTGGAAACACCATATATTTT	CASSTGGSGNTIYF
TRBD1	TRBV19	TRBJ2-6	.	TGTGCCAGTAGTATCACAGGGGCTGGGGCCAACGTCCTGACTTTC	CASSITGAGANVLTF
.	TRBV7-9	TRBJ2-1	many	TGTGCCAGCAGCTCCCCTCGGGACACGTACAATGAGCAGTTCTTC	CASSSPRDTYNEQFF
.	TRBV7-9	TRBJ1-3	.	TGTGCCAGCAGCCCCAGGGGTGAATCTGGAAACACCATATATTTT	CASSPRGESGNTIYF
.	TRBV10-3	TRBJ2-7	many	TGTGCCATCAGTGGACAATCTTTCTACGAGCAGTACTTC	CAISGQSFYEQYF
TRBD1	TRBV10-3	TRBJ2-1	many	TGTGCCATCAGTGAGTCGAATTTAGGGGGCCGACACAATGAGCAGTTCTTC	CAISESNLGGRHNEQFF
.	TRBV9	TRBJ2-3	.	TGTGCCAGCAGCTTAGGGGGGGGCGCCGGTTTTGATACGCAGTATTTT	CASSLGGGAGFDTQYF
.	TRBV12-3/TRBV12-4	TRBJ1-4	few	TGTGCCAGCAGTTTAGCGCAACAGGTTGAAAAACTGTTTTTT	CASSLAQQVEKLFF
.	TRBV6-2/TRBV6-3	TRBJ2-1	many	TGTGCCAGCAGTCCCGGACAGGGACTAGCCGCGATCAGCCCCACAAATGAGCAGTTCTTC	CASSPGQGLAAISPTNEQFF
.	TRBV12-3/TRBV12-4	TRBJ2-7	many	TGTGCCAGCAGTCTTAACCCGGGGCCATACGAGCAGTACTTC	CASSLNPGPYEQYF
TRBD2	TRBV7-9	TRBJ2-4	.	TGTGCCAGCATCTTAGCCCCAACTAGCGGGACGATGAACATTCAGTACTTC	CASILAPTSGTMNIQYF
TRBD1	TRBV28	TRBJ2-1	many	TGTGCCAGCAGTTTATTCCGCGGACAGGGGTGGAATGATGAGCAGTTCTTC	CASSLFRGQGWNDEQFF
.	TRBV20-1	TRBJ1-5	few	TGCAGTGCTAGAGTAGGGGATCAGCCCCAGCATTTT	CSARVGDQPQHF
.	TRBV7-2	TRBJ2-3	many	TGTGCCAGCAGCCTACACGGGGGGCAGAACACAGATACGCAGTATTTT	CASSLHGGQNTDTQYF
TRBD2	TRBV6-1	TRBJ2-1	many	TGTGCCAGCAGACTAGCGGGAGTTCCCAATGAGCAGTTCTTC	CASRLAGVPNEQFF
.	TRBV27	TRBJ1-1	few	TGTGCCAGCAGCCCGACAGGCAAGAACACTGAAGCTTTCTTT	CASSPTGKNTEAFF
TRBD2	TRBV19	TRBJ2-7	few	TGTGCCAGTAGTATAGAAGAGGGAGGGCCTACCAACGAGCAGTACTTC	CASSIEEGGPTNEQYF
TRBD2	TRBV5-1	TRBJ2-6	few	TGCGCCAGCAGCCCCCAATGGGAGGGCCCTGGGGCCAACGTCCTGACTTTC	CASSPQWEGPGANVLTF
.	TRBV7-8	TRBJ1-1	many	TGTGCCAGCAGCTTAGCCCTTCTGAACACTGAAGCTTTCTTT	CASSLALLNTEAFF
.	TRBV7-9	TRBJ2-7	many	TGTGCCAGCAGCCCCCAAGCGGCGCAGGGGCTACTAAGGGGGTACGAGCAGTACTTC	CASSPQAAQGLLRGYEQYF
TRBD2	TRBV2	TRBJ2-7	.	TGTGCCAGCAGTGCTGCGGGGGGCTCCTACGAGCAGTACTTC	CASSAAGGSYEQYF
.	TRBV5-1	TRBJ1-2	.	TGCGCCAGCAGCTTGATGAGTAACTATGGCTACACCTTC	CASSLMSNYGYTF
TRBD1	TRBV28	TRBJ2-1	many	TGTGCCAGCAGTCCCCGGACAGGGAGCTCCTACAATGAGCAGTTCTTC	CASSPRTGSSYNEQFF
.	TRBV5-1	TRBJ2-2	few	TGCGCCAGCAGCTTGGAGGGGGGTGCGTTGACCGGGGAGCTGTTTTTT	CASSLEGGALTGELFF
.	TRBV9	TRBJ2-7	few	TGTGCCAGCAGCGTAGGGGGGGCCCTTCCCTACGAGCAGTACTTC	CASSVGGALPYEQYF
.	TRBV7-8	TRBJ2-3	many	TGTGCCAGCAGCTTAGGGCAGGGAGGGGGATTTAGCACAGATACGCAGTATTTT	CASSLGQGGGFSTDTQYF
TRBD1	TRBV7-3	TRBJ1-1	many	TGTGCCAGCAGCATTTCGACAGGGGCGAACACTGAAGCTTTCTTT	CASSISTGANTEAFF
TRBD1	TRBV10-3	TRBJ1-3	many	TGTGCCATCAGCCAGGACAGGGCGTCAGGAAACACCATATATTTT	CAISQDRASGNTIYF
TRBD1	TRBV19	TRBJ2-7	many	TGTGCCAGTAGTCCTCGACCCGGGACAGGGACCTACGAGCAGTACTTC	CASSPRPGTGTYEQYF
.	TRBV6-1	TRBJ2-2	few	TGTGCCAGCAGTCTAGGGTTGGGACCAAGTCCCGGGGAGCTGTTTTTT	CASSLGLGPSPGELFF
TRBD1	TRBV6-1	TRBJ2-7	many	TGTGCCAGCCGCTACACGGGGACAGGAGCCTACGAGCAGTACTTC	CASRYTGTGAYEQYF
.	TRBV2	TRBJ1-5	many	TGTGCCAGCAGGGCTCGGCCGCAGGGGACCGGCAATCAGCCCCAGCATTTT	CASRARPQGTGNQPQHF
.	TRBV20-1	TRBJ2-5	few	TGCAGTGCTAGGCGCCGAATCCAAGAGACCCAGTACTTC	CSARRRIQETQYF
TRBD1	TRBV19	TRBJ2-1	.	TGTGCCAGTAGTAACCCGGACAGGGCTTCCTACAATGAGCAGTTCTTC	CASSNPDRASYNEQFF
.	TRBV3-1	TRBJ1-1	many	TGTGCCAGCAGCCCCTACCCCGGCGGTACTGAAGCTTTCTTT	CASSPYPGGTEAFF
.	TRBV10-1	TRBJ1-1	many	TGCGCCAGCAGATCCGGACGAGGCACTGAAGCTTTCTTT	CASRSGRGTEAFF
TRBD2	TRBV6-5	TRBJ2-7	many	TGTGCCAGCAGTTACGATTGGGGACTAGACTACGAGCAGTACTTC	CASSYDWGLDYEQYF
TRBD1	TRBV6-2/TRBV6-3	TRBJ2-5	many	TGTGCCAGCAGTTACCCCTTCTGGGGACAGGGGAAGGAGACCCAGTACTTC	CASSYPFWGQGKETQYF